The next 6 T cell receptor beta chains were all read from a single sample in a study of cytomegalovirus exposure and HLA in healthy donors. The primer mix had 60 Vbeta and 13 Jbeta primers. Libraries were prepared by immunoSEQ multiplex PCR; TCRdb keeps only in-frame clonotypes and omits some of them. The table includes around 130,000 clones, roughly 71% detected once. Input material: PBMCs. These receptors came from a woman between 40 and 55 years old in good health and CMV-seropositive.

This clone was detected once. This sequence joins TRBV7-6 and TRBJ2-7; TRBD1 matches at 11 bases. Germline CDR1 and CDR2: SGHVS and FNYEAQ. With V trimmed by 6 bases and J by 3 bases, 7 bases remained unmatched. CDR3 length: 15 residues. CDR3 DNA: TGTGCCAGCAGTCCCGGGACAGGGGGGGACTACGAGCAGTACTTC. It encodes CASSPGTGGDYEQYF.

The rearrangement links TRBV9 to TRBJ1-2; 8 positions match TRBD1. Per the germline V gene, CDR1 is SGDLS and CDR2 is YYNGEE. J lost 4 bases, V lost 3 bases, and 5 bases had no gene match. The CDR3 contains 14 residues. Here the CDR3 DNA reads TGTGCCAGCAGCGGGACAGGGAGCCTCTATGGCTACACCTTC. Translated, it gives CASSGTGSLYGYTF.

The chain has TRBV9 and TRBJ1-4, with D tentatively TRBD1 (6 bases). CDR1 and CDR2 (germline): SGDLS, YYNGEE. The CDR3 has 14 amino acids. V lost 0 bases and J 8 bases, leaving 11 bases between the germline ends. The CDR3 loop is CASSVAPGDEKLFF. CDR3 DNA: TGTGCCAGCAGCGTAGCCCCAGGGGACGAAAAACTGTTTTTT.

The rearrangement uses TRBV6-1 and TRBJ1-3; 8 bases line up with TRBD1. Germline V gene data show CDR1 as MNHNS and CDR2 as SASEGT. J was trimmed by 0 bases and V by 1 base; bases with no gene match: 17. The CDR3 sequence is 21 residues long. CDR3 sequence: CASSEVPGQDNFPYSGNTIYF. The CDR3 DNA is TGTGCCAGCAGTGAAGTGCCGGGACAGGACAACTTTCCTTACTCTGGAAACACCATATATTTT.

V gene TRBV5-8 combines with J gene TRBJ2-5; 7 bases line up with TRBD2. Germline assignment: CDR1 SGHTS and CDR2 YDEGEE. This CDR3 spans 16 amino acids. Losses at the gene ends were 3 bases for V and 7 bases for J; bases not matched to a gene: 15. The CDR3 nucleotides are TGTGCCAGCAGCTCTGGCCTACTAGCGTTAGCGGGGACCCAGTACTTC. Its protein product is CASSSGLLALAGTQYF.

This clone has just one count. This chain joins TRBV4-3 and TRBJ2-5; D remains ambiguous. The V gene lost 0 bases and the J gene lost 4 bases, with 9 bases spanning the gap. This CDR3 spans 14 amino acids. CDR1 is LGHNA and CDR2 is YSLEER in the germline V gene. The CDR3 bases are TGCGCCAGCAGCCAAGATTTGGTCAGAGAGACCCAGTACTTC. Its protein is CASSQDLVRETQYF.